Detailed here is one TCR beta chain. Cycle 7 day 1, cycle 4 day 1, and baseline were the timepoints at which blood was sampled. Sequencing used immunoSEQ multiplex PCR; TCRdb keeps in-frame clones, though not all of them. The sample lists roughly 60,000 clones, around four fifths seen once, with approximately 2% in the top ten. The data originate from a study of OX40 agonist ivuxolimab in advanced cancers. About the research overall: Ivuxolimab was administered intravenously to patients at 0.01 to 10 mg/kg every 2 weeks.

The CDR3 is 14 residues long. CDR1 and CDR2 from the germline V gene are MNHEY and SVGAGI. V was clipped by 2 bases and J by 0 bases, with 7 bases between them. The chain recombines TRBV6-5 with TRBJ1-1; D gene ambiguous. This receptor was taken from an adult with an advanced solid tumor such as melanoma, head and neck, liver or kidney cancer. The sample was CD4+ or CD8+ T cells sorted from blood, taken in a trial of the OX40 agonist ivuxolimab. The CDR3 DNA reads as TGTGCCAGCAGTTACGGACCGCTGAACACTGAAGCTTTCTTT. Amino acid sequence: CASSYGPLNTEAFF.